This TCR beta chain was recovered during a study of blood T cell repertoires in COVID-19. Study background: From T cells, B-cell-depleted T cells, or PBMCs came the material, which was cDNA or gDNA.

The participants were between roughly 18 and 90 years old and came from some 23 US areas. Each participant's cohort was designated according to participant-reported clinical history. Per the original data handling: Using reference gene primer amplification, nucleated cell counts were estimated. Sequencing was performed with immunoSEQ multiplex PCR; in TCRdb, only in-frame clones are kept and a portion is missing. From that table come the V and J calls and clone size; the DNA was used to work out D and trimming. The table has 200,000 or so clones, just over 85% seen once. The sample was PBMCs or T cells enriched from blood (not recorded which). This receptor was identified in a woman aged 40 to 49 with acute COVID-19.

The CDR3 reads CASSQGKAGLITDTQYF. The CDR3 DNA sequence: TGCGCCAGCAGCCAGGGAAAGGCGGGCCTCATCACAGATACGCAGTATTTT. The chain has TRBV4-1 and TRBJ2-3; a weak D match, TRBD2 (5 bases). Looked up from germline, CDR1 is MGHRA and CDR2 is YSYEKL. Trimming stripped 3 bases from V and 2 bases from J, with 18 bases between. The CDR3 has 17 residues.